This T cell receptor beta chain stems from a study of T cell responses to AZD1222 COVID-19 vaccine. General study findings and limits: The repertoires were collected only after the peak T cell response. The breadth and depth of Spike-specific TCRs increased once two AZD1222 doses had been given.

On this clone itself: Antigen specificity is unknown.

Clones were read by immunoSEQ multiplex PCR, and TCRdb kept only the in-frame ones, dropping some. The sample includes approximately 160,000 clones, about nine tenths of them seen just once. Trimming removed 0 bases at V and 5 bases at J, with 10 bases between. The CDR3 spans 14 residues. Germline V gene sequence: CDR1 LGHNA, CDR2 YNFKEQ. The chain carries TRBV4-2 and TRBJ2-5; TRBD2 might be the D (6 bases). The sequences come from peripheral blood, collected on day 0 of MenACWY control vaccination. The source of this sequence is an adult in good health. The CDR3 spells CASSQDRGGETQYF. CDR3 nucleotides: TGTGCCAGCAGCCAAGATCGTGGGGGGGAGACCCAGTACTTC.